This T cell receptor beta chain emerged from a study of Graves' ophthalmopathy and Graves' hyperthyroidism. Study results and caveats: Blood shared most expanded thyroid clonotypes above 0.001 frequency. Ophthalmopathy progression was predicted with about 71% sensitivity and roughly 74% specificity.

CDR3 size: 14 residues. CDR1 and CDR2 from the germline V gene are SGHTA and FQGNSA. V gave up 4 bases and J gave up 2 bases; unmatched junction bases: 4. In this sample, this clonotype turned up many times. Its antigen is undetermined. Establishment of the diagnosis relied upon clinical symptoms, serum thyroxine, TRAb, thyroid ultrasound and orbital computed tomography. The study amplified TCR beta CDR3 regions using RNA transcripts. Amplification began with first-round RT-PCR using HTBI primers, then second-round multiplex PCR was performed. TCRdb independently ran MiXCR on the multiplex PCR reads; one entry per CDR3 protein. The sample includes more than 550,000 distinct CDR3 sequences, roughly 39% of them seen just once.

The source is an adult man with Graves' ophthalmopathy. The chain recombines TRBV7-2 with TRBJ2-7, with 8 bases that match TRBD1. Sequenced sample: peripheral blood. Here the CDR3 DNA reads TGTGCCAGCAGCTACGAGACAGGGGCCTACGAGCAGTACTTC. Protein: CASSYETGAYEQYF.